Reported below is one TCR beta chain. Which antigen it targets is not known. Nothing much larger sits one base from this clone, and base qualities are not available. The data are from a study of response to subunit inactivated influenza vaccine (dated by TCRdb to between 2017 and 2018). Describing the broader study: To follow how T cells responded to a trivalent subunit inactivated influenza vaccine, the researchers relied on deep quantitative profiling of the T cell receptor repertoire. What the work shows at the level of the full study, not this receptor alone: It was suggested by the authors that each seasonal influenza vaccination may recruit only a limited number of new T cells.

Per the germline V gene (reference sequence), SGHNT is the CDR1 and YYREEE is the CDR2. Cut back by 3 bases and 1 base, the V and J ends lie 28 bases apart. Measured from the cysteine to the phenylalanine, the CDR3 is 20 residues long. The sequence is cut down to CDR3 DNA, 60 bases in frame from base 1. The library was built by means of RT-PCR. The sequencer was an Illumina HiSeq 2500. TCRdb redid the processing of the public reads, applying fastp at Q25 and MiXCR, and retained in-frame beta chains. Here each entry gathers all rows of one CDR3 protein and keeps the most common genes and DNA. Counted in this sample were around 470,000 distinct CDR3 sequences; less than 7.5% of them appeared once. Of the sample, roughly 14% is held by the ten largest clones.

The clonotype originates from a man in his fifties or sixties who received an inactivated influenza vaccine. Donor details come from another sample of the same person, matched by shared clones. The specimen comprised PBMCs from blood, sampled around 25 months after vaccination. The rearrangement combines TRBV5-4 with TRBJ2-5, and perhaps TRBD1 as D gene, on 6 matching bases. The DNA sequence is given as TGTGCCAGCAGCTCGAGGGTGGGGGCAGGGGCCGCCTCGATCCAAGAGACCCAGTACTTC. Its amino acids are CASSSRVGAGAASIQETQYF.